This T cell receptor (beta chain) derives from a study of blood T cell repertoires in COVID-19. Background on the study: Acute-phase and convalescent COVID-19 samples originated in the United States, Italy and Spain.

Clinical history as reported by participants underpinned cohort assignment. In the original processing: Reference gene primer amplification gave nucleated cell count estimates. Repertoires were generated with immunoSEQ multiplex PCR, while TCRdb's copy carries only in-frame clones and drops some. Clonal size and the V and J genes are those of that table, whereas D and trimming came from the DNA. The table shows approximately 360,000 clones, with over 75% occurring only once. The CDR3 totals 17 residues. V lost 3 bases, J lost 7 bases, and 13 bases stayed unmatched. Per the germline V gene, CDR1 is GTSNPN and CDR2 is SVGIG (reference sequence).

The V call is TRBV30, the J call TRBJ1-6; 9 nucleotides match TRBD1. The sequencing sample was made of PBMCs or T cells enriched from blood (not recorded which). The clonotype originates from a woman between 25 and 40 years old with acute COVID-19. CDR3 coding DNA: TGTGCCTGGAGCCGACAGGGGGAAAGTTTGGGAAATTCACCCCTCCACTTT. Residues: CAWSRQGESLGNSPLHF.